Below are 22 T cell receptor beta chains sequenced from a single sample in a study of blood T cell repertoires in COVID-19. Some clones are missing from TCRdb's copy, which holds only in-frame ones; the method was immunoSEQ multiplex PCR. The sample holds about 140,000 clones, roughly 88% seen once. The specimen sequenced was peripheral blood. All receptors come from a man in his fifties or sixties with active or convalescent COVID-19.

CDR3 residues: CASSLHGSSGNTIYF. The CDR3 nucleotides read TGTGCCAGCAGCTTGCACGGGAGCTCTGGAAACACCATATATTTT. The chain recombines TRBV7-6 with TRBJ1-3; the D is unclear. Per germline, CDR1 SGHVS and CDR2 FNYEAQ. The V and J ends lost 3 bases and 0 bases respectively, with 9 bases between them. The CDR3 extends over 15 amino acids.

The rearrangement joins TRBV11-3 to TRBJ2-7; a weak D match, TRBD1 (6 bases). CDR1 is SGHNT, CDR2 YENEEA, per germline. V was pared by 4 bases and J by 5 bases, with 12 bases between. This CDR3 spans 13 amino acids. The CDR3 DNA reads TGTGCCAGCAGCTCAGACAGGTTGGACGAGCAGTACGTC. Translating it yields CASSSDRLDEQYV.

CDR3 region: CASSLMTGVSTEAFF. CDR3 sequence (DNA): TGCGCCAGCAGCCTCATGACAGGGGTAAGCACTGAAGCTTTCTTT. The V and J genes are TRBV5-1 and TRBJ1-1, with 8 positions matching TRBD1. The CDR3 extends over 15 amino acids. Germline V gene sequence: CDR1 SGHRS, CDR2 YFSETQ. V lost 4 bases and J lost 4; bases outside the gene matches: 9. Looking up the rest from reference TRBV5-1 and TRBJ1-1 gives the full variable domain: KAGVTQTPRYLIKTRGQQVTLSCSPISGHRSVSWYQQTPGQGLQFLFEYFSETQRNKGNFPGRFSGRQFSNSRSEMNVSTLELGDSALYLCASSLMTGVSTEAFFGQGTRLTVV.

V gene TRBV13 combines with J gene TRBJ1-2, with D uncertain. The CDR3 contains 14 residues. Germline assignment: CDR1 PRHDT and CDR2 FYEKMQ (reference sequence). V was pared by 7 bases and J by 4 bases, with 16 bases between. CDR3 in amino acids: CASTAEGGSYGYTF. The CDR3 coding sequence is TGTGCCAGCACCGCGGAGGGAGGGTCCTATGGCTACACCTTC.

The chain joins TRBV6-1 to TRBJ1-5, with a tentative D call TRBD1 (5 bases). Germline V gene data show CDR1 as MNHNS and CDR2 as SASEGT. The V gene lost 2 bases and the J gene lost 4 bases, with 12 bases spanning the gap. This CDR3 contains 15 residues. CDR3 loop: CASSEQGAPNQPQHF. CDR3 nucleotide sequence: TGTGCCAGCAGTGAACAAGGGGCCCCTAATCAGCCCCAGCATTTT.

The chain carries TRBV6-5 and TRBJ2-5; D remains unclear. V was trimmed by 7 bases and J by 4 bases, leaving 16 bases between them. Germline assignment: CDR1 MNHEY and CDR2 SVGAGI. This CDR3 spans 14 amino acids. CDR3 sequence (DNA): TGTGCCAGCACCAAAACCACCCCCAGAGAGACCCAGTACTTC. As protein: CASTKTTPRETQYF.

This clone has a handful of counts. This sequence joins TRBV18 and TRBJ2-2, with D perhaps matching TRBD2 (7 bases). The CDR3 covers 15 residues. V was trimmed by 6 bases and J by 3 bases, leaving 14 bases between them. Germline loops: CDR1 KGHSH, CDR2 LQKENI. Here the CDR3 reads CASSRGAEYTGELFF. In DNA form, the CDR3 reads TGTGCCAGCTCCCGGGGGGCCGAATACACCGGGGAGCTGTTTTTT.

The genes are TRBV5-1 and TRBJ1-1, with TRBD1 as a possible D gene (6 bases). Trimming took off 0 bases at V and 8 bases at J, with 11 bases between the two ends. Germline V gives CDR1 SGHRS, CDR2 YFSETQ. CDR3 size: 13 residues. In DNA, the CDR3 is TGCGCCAGCAGCTTGGTCAGGGGTTCCGAAGCTTTCTTT. Its translation is CASSLVRGSEAFF. Drawing the rest from reference TRBV5-1 and TRBJ1-1, the complete variable domain is KAGVTQTPRYLIKTRGQQVTLSCSPISGHRSVSWYQQTPGQGLQFLFEYFSETQRNKGNFPGRFSGRQFSNSRSEMNVSTLELGDSALYLCASSLVRGSEAFFGQGTRLTVV.

The chain joins TRBV19 to TRBJ1-5; D remains unclear. Germline values: CDR1 LNHDA, CDR2 SQIVND (reference sequence). This CDR3 region has 12 residues. V lost 5 bases, J lost 13 bases, and 15 bases lay in between. The CDR3 DNA reads TGTGCCAGTAGTTCCCCCCCGGGGTTACAGCATTTT. This codes for CASSSPPGLQHF. Looking up the rest from reference TRBV19 and TRBJ1-5 gives the full variable domain: DGGITQSPKYLFRKEGQNVTLSCEQNLNHDAMYWYRQDPGQGLRLIYYSQIVNDFQKGDIAEGYSVSREKKESFPLTVTSAQKNPTAFYLCASSSPPGLQHFGDGTRLSIL.

This sequence joins TRBV19 and TRBJ1-2; 8 positions match TRBD1. The germline CDR1 and CDR2 sequences are LNHDA and SQIVND (reference sequence). V shed 2 bases and J 4 bases; nucleotides not matched to a gene: 9. The CDR3 totals 16 residues. The CDR3, as DNA: TGTGCCAGTAGTATAACCAGGGGACAGGAGACCTATGGCTACACCTTC. This translates into CASSITRGQETYGYTF. Full variable domain (remainder filled in from reference TRBV19 and TRBJ1-2): DGGITQSPKYLFRKEGQNVTLSCEQNLNHDAMYWYRQDPGQGLRLIYYSQIVNDFQKGDIAEGYSVSREKKESFPLTVTSAQKNPTAFYLCASSITRGQETYGYTFGSGTRLTVV.

This sequence joins TRBV2 and TRBJ2-7; 7 bases map to TRBD1. Germline trimming cut 5 bases from V and 6 bases from J; bases unmatched to any gene: 7. The CDR3 sequence is 13 residues long. Germline V gene sequence: CDR1 SNHLY, CDR2 FYNNEI. The CDR3 sequence: CASSQTGAGEQYF. The CDR3 region has the DNA TGTGCCAGCAGTCAAACAGGGGCGGGCGAGCAGTACTTC.

In this sample, this clone turned up once. The chain carries TRBV3-1 (or the pseudogene TRBV3-2) and TRBJ1-1, with TRBD1 identical over 9 bases. The junction had 5 bases not matched to a gene; V was cut back by 1 base and J by 5 bases. Germline lookup yields CDR1 LGHDT and CDR2 YNNKEL (reference sequence). The CDR3 has 15 amino acids. CDR3 region: CASSQALTGGTEAFF. As DNA, the CDR3 is TGTGCCAGCAGCCAAGCCTTGACAGGGGGAACTGAAGCTTTCTTT.

The V gene is TRBV7-2, the J gene TRBJ2-6; maybe TRBD1 (6 bases). The V gene lost 8 bases and the J gene lost 2 bases, with 13 bases spanning the gap. Germline V gives CDR1 SGHTA, CDR2 FQGNSA. The CDR3 loop spans 15 amino acids. CDR3 nucleotide sequence: TGTGCCAGCGGATTTGGACAGCCTGGGGCCAACGTCCTGACTTTC. Its translation: CASGFGQPGANVLTF.

V usage is TRBV5-1 and J usage is TRBJ1-5, with D perhaps matching TRBD1 (5 bases). The CDR3 is 14 residues long. The V gene lost 5 bases and the J gene lost 3 bases, with 12 bases spanning the gap. The germline V gene encodes CDR1 SGHRS and CDR2 YFSETQ. The CDR3 loop is CASSLRGDNQPQHF. CDR3 bases: TGCGCCAGCAGTTTACGGGGGGACAATCAGCCCCAGCATTTT.

This clone showed up just a few times. The genes are TRBV6-1 and TRBJ1-5; D uncertain. This CDR3 is 12 amino acids long. The germline gives CDR1 MNHNS, CDR2 SASEGT. Trimming took off 2 bases at V and 7 bases at J, with 6 bases between the two ends. The CDR3 protein is CASSETVQPQHF. CDR3 nucleotide sequence: TGTGCCAGCAGTGAAACGGTCCAGCCCCAGCATTTT.

This chain uses TRBV27 with TRBJ1-2, with 8 positions matching TRBD1. The germline V gene has CDR1 MNHEY and CDR2 SMNVEV (reference sequence). V trimming: 2 bases; J trimming: 2 bases; junction bases outside the gene matches: 4. CDR3 length: 15 amino acids. This chain's CDR3 is CASSLGRGLNYGYTF. DNA of the CDR3: TGTGCCAGCAGTTTAGGCAGGGGGCTCAACTATGGCTACACCTTC.

The DNA for the CDR3 is TGTGCCAGCAGTGATTCGATAGCGGGAGCCGGGGAGCTGTTTTTT. It specifies CASSDSIAGAGELFF. V usage is TRBV6-1 and J usage is TRBJ2-2, with TRBD2 matching 9 bases. Germline V gene data show CDR1 as MNHNS and CDR2 as SASEGT. CDR3 length equals 15 residues. Trimming at V came to 3 bases and at J to 6 bases, leaving 5 bases not matched to a gene.

In its sample, this clone was seen once. The rearrangement joins TRBV4-3 to TRBJ1-5; D is perhaps TRBD1 (5 bases). Trimming took off 0 bases at V and 3 bases at J, with 12 bases between the two ends. Germline CDR1 is LGHNA and CDR2 is YSLEER. The CDR3 loop spans 16 amino acids. CDR3 loop: CASSQDTAGYNQPQHF. The CDR3 coding sequence is TGCGCCAGCAGCCAAGATACGGCAGGGTACAATCAGCCCCAGCATTTT.

The rearrangement links TRBV5-1 to TRBJ1-3; D may be TRBD1 (5 bases). This CDR3 region has 16 residues. Germline assignment: CDR1 SGHRS and CDR2 YFSETQ. Trimming stripped 1 base from V and 0 bases from J, with 11 bases between. The CDR3 spells CASSLRQGSSGNTIYF. CDR3 in DNA: TGCGCCAGCAGCTTGAGGCAGGGTAGCTCTGGAAACACCATATATTTT.

The CDR3 is CASSVTGTWAVGELFF. The CDR3 bases are TGTGCCAGCAGCGTCACCGGGACATGGGCGGTCGGGGAGCTGTTTTTT. The rearrangement links TRBV7-9 to TRBJ2-2; D may be TRBD1 (6 bases). Germline loops: CDR1 SEHNR, CDR2 FQNEAQ (reference sequence). Deletions cut 5 bases from V and 7 bases from J, with 20 bases between. The CDR3 length is 16 residues. Supplemented by reference TRBV7-9 and TRBJ2-2, the full variable domain reads DTGVSQNPRHKITKRGQNVTFRCDPISEHNRLYWYRQTLGQGPEFLTYFQNEAQLEKSRLLSDRFSAERPKGSFSTLEIQRTEQGDSAMYLCASSVTGTWAVGELFFGEGSRLTVL.

This clone appeared a single time. The DNA for the CDR3 is TGCGCCAGCAGTGAGTCGAGGACAGGGGGATCCAAAAACATTCAGTACTTC. It is translated as CASSESRTGGSKNIQYF. This sequence joins TRBV10-1 and TRBJ2-4, with 10 bases matching TRBD1. CDR3 length equals 17 residues. Trimming cost V 0 bases and J 2 bases; bases outside gene matches: 4. Germline-derived CDR1 and CDR2 are WNHNN and SYGVQD (reference sequence).

This clone has a single count. This chain connects TRBV18 to TRBJ2-7; D ambiguous. Germline V gene lookup returns CDR1 KGHSH and CDR2 LQKENI. The CDR3 has 13 amino acids. The V end lost 3 bases, the J end lost 6 bases, and 12 bases lay between the germline ends. The chain's CDR3 is CASSPDTHGEQYV. DNA for the CDR3: TGTGCCAGCTCACCCGACACCCACGGCGAGCAGTACGTC.